Below, one T cell receptor beta chain is given with its context. Samples came from patients with localized non-small cell lung adenocarcinoma. This entry belongs to a study of CD4 and CD8 cells across lung adenocarcinoma regions. Germline assignment: CDR1 SGHTA and CDR2 FQGNSA. The length of the CDR3 is 16 residues. TCRdb reprocessed the PCR reads via MiXCR and lists one record per CDR3 protein. The profile shows about 10,000 distinct CDR3 sequences, 45% to 60% of them singletons. The sequenced material came from CD8+ T cells from the margin of a lung tumor. The gene calls are TRBV7-2 and TRBJ2-1; TRBD2 matches 10 bases. Matching the DNA end better, TRBJ2-5 makes the J call doubtful. The TCR originated in a male donor with lung adenocarcinoma. The CD4 and CD8 labels of this study may be unreliable. For the CDR3, the DNA is TGTGCCAGCAGCCGACCCACTAGCGGGGACCAAGAGACCCAGTACTTC. Amino acid sequence: CASSRPTSGDQETQYF.